The rows below give T cell receptor beta chains drawn from one sample of a study of cytomegalovirus exposure and HLA in healthy donors. The protocol was immunoSEQ multiplex PCR, while the TCRdb copy is restricted to in-frame clones and leaves out a portion. The repertoire holds some 91,000 clones, with roughly 86% as singletons. The sample consisted of PBMCs. Source of these receptors: a man between 25 and 39 years old in good health and CMV-seropositive. CDR3s include the opening cysteine and the closing phenylalanine or tryptophan. D genes are given only for firm matches. Size is omitted from some rows. Given values are once, few, many or a class for expanded clones.

v_gene	d_gene	j_gene	abundance	CDR3nt	CDR3aa
TRBV29-1	.	TRBJ2-7	.	TGCAGCGTTGGGGGGACACGGGCCATCTACGAGCAGTACTTC	CSVGGTRAIYEQYF
TRBV5-1	.	TRBJ2-3	.	TGCGCCAGCAGCTTGATTGTCTCTAGTCCAACAGATACGCAGTATTTT	CASSLIVSSPTDTQYF
TRBV29-1	.	TRBJ1-1	.	TGCAGCGTTGACGTACAATTGAACACTGAAGCTTTCTTT	CSVDVQLNTEAFF
TRBV5-1	.	TRBJ2-6	.	TGCGCCAGCAGTCGGGACAATCTTGGGGCCAACGTCCTGACTTTC	CASSRDNLGANVLTF
TRBV27	.	TRBJ1-5	.	TGTGCCAGCAGTTTATCAGGTCAGGGAAGGATCAATCAGCCCCAGCATTTT	CASSLSGQGRINQPQHF
TRBV6-1	.	TRBJ2-6	few	TGTGCCAGCAGTGAAGCGGACAGCTCTGGGGCCAACGTCCTGACTTTC	CASSEADSSGANVLTF
TRBV7-6	TRBD2	TRBJ2-1	once	TGTGCCAGCAGCTTAGGACCTAGCGGGGGGGAGCAGTTCTTC	CASSLGPSGGEQFF
TRBV5-1	TRBD2	TRBJ2-2	once	TGCGCCAGCAGCTTGGAACCAACTAGCGGGAGGAACACCGGGGAGCTGTTTTTT	CASSLEPTSGRNTGELFF
TRBV25-1	TRBD1	TRBJ2-7	.	TGTGCCAGCAGTGAATACTGGGGACAGGGGGCCTACGAGCAGTACTTC	CASSEYWGQGAYEQYF
TRBV30	.	TRBJ2-3	.	TGTGCCTGGAGTGTACCGAGGGCGCAGTATTTT	CAWSVPRAQYF
TRBV5-4	.	TRBJ1-1	.	TGTGCCAGCAGATTAGATCAGGCATCGAACACTGAAGCTTTCTTT	CASRLDQASNTEAFF
TRBV27	.	TRBJ2-1	.	TGTGCCAGCTCAAGATGGGTGGGCGGGTTGATACACAATGAGCAGTTCTTC	CASSRWVGGLIHNEQFF
TRBV5-1	TRBD2	TRBJ2-1	.	TGCGCCAGCAGCCTTGGACTAGCGGGAGAGGCCTACAATGAGCAGTTCTTC	CASSLGLAGEAYNEQFF
TRBV25-1	TRBD1	TRBJ2-7	.	TGTGCCAGCAGTGACCCGGGACAGGGCATTTACGAGCAGTACTTC	CASSDPGQGIYEQYF
TRBV28	.	TRBJ2-6	.	TGTGCCAGCTTGTCGGGTTTCTCTGGGGCCAACGTCCTGACTTTC	CASLSGFSGANVLTF
TRBV11-2	TRBD1	TRBJ1-2	.	TGTGCCAGCAGCGCAGACAGGGGGGATGGCTACACCTTC	CASSADRGDGYTF
TRBV10-2	TRBD1	TRBJ1-1	.	TGCGCCAGCAGAGCACAGGGGATTAACACTGAAGCTTTCTTT	CASRAQGINTEAFF
TRBV28	TRBD1	TRBJ1-5	.	TGTGCCAGCAGGACAGGGGCTTGGGCACAGCCCCAGCATTTT	CASRTGAWAQPQHF
TRBV27	.	TRBJ1-1	.	TGTGCCAGCAGTTTAACAGGGCTGAACACTGAAGCTTTCTTT	CASSLTGLNTEAFF
TRBV5-1	TRBD2	TRBJ2-6	.	TGCGCCAGCAGTCGGTGGGGAGGGGCCTCTGGGGCCAACGTCCTGACTTTC	CASSRWGGASGANVLTF
TRBV19	.	TRBJ1-2	.	TGTGCCAGTAACCGCTGGGGGGGCGCTAACTATGGCTACACCTTC	CASNRWGGANYGYTF
TRBV7-7	TRBD2	TRBJ2-1	.	TGTGCTAGCAGCCCGGGACTAGCGGCTCACAATGAGCAGTTCTTC	CASSPGLAAHNEQFF
TRBV14	TRBD1	TRBJ1-4	.	TGTGCCAGCAGCCAGTGGGACAGGAGAATTAATGAAAAACTGTTTTTT	CASSQWDRRINEKLFF
TRBV27	TRBD2	TRBJ2-7	.	TGTGCCAGCAATAGCGGGGGACGCTCCTACGAGCAGTACTTC	CASNSGGRSYEQYF